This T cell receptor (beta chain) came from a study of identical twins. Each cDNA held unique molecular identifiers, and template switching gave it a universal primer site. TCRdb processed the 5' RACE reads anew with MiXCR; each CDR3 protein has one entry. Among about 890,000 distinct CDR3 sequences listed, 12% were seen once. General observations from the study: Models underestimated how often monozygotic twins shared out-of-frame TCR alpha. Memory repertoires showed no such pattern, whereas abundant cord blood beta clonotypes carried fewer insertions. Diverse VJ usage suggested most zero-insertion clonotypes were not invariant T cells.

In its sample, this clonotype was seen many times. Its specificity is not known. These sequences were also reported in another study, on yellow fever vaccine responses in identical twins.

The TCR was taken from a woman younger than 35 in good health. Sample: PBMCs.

The CDR3 is CATQTTVNTEAFF. The CDR3 DNA sequence: TGTGCCACTCAAACGACAGTGAACACTGAAGCTTTCTTT. V usage is TRBV10-3 and J usage is TRBJ1-1, with a tentative D call TRBD1 (5 bases). This CDR3 has 13 amino acids. Trimming shortened V by 10 bases and J by 0 bases, and 12 bases separated the two germline ends. The germline CDR1 and CDR2 sequences are ENHRY and SYGVKD.